This T cell receptor (beta chain) was recovered during a study of OX40 agonist ivuxolimab in advanced cancers. Trimming pared 2 bases from V and 4 bases from J, leaving 9 bases between. This CDR3 comprises 14 residues. Germline assignment: CDR1 MNHNY and CDR2 SVGAGI (reference sequence). TCRdb's table, derived via immunoSEQ multiplex PCR, lists solely in-frame clones and lacks some. The data hold 72,000 or so clones, with 89% observed a single time. The chain combines TRBV6-6 with TRBJ1-5; D gene uncertain. The input for sequencing was CD4+ or CD8+ T cells sorted from blood, taken in a trial of the OX40 agonist ivuxolimab. The receptor was derived from an adult with an advanced solid tumor such as melanoma, head and neck, liver or kidney cancer. CDR3 region: CASSYAAANQPQHF. DNA for the CDR3: TGTGCCAGCAGTTACGCGGCAGCTAATCAGCCCCAGCATTTT.